This entry features one T cell receptor (beta chain) sequence. Its specificity is unknown. The data are from a study of T cell responses to AZD1222 COVID-19 vaccine. Profiling relied on immunoSEQ multiplex PCR, and the TCRdb table lists in-frame clones only, not all of them. The sample includes about 120,000 clones, around nine tenths seen only once; the top ten take 4.2%. The study, taken as a whole, reports: Sampling captured repertoires only after the peak T cell response. Distributed over spike, vaccine-associated CD4 TCRs predominated at 160-218 and 743-854. The sample set comprised mostly white British donors with more females, and clonal diversity was possibly underestimated.

V was cut by 7 bases and J by 3 bases, with 22 bases left in between. This CDR3 contains 16 residues. Germline V gene data show CDR1 as MNHNY and CDR2 as SVGAGI (reference sequence). The gene calls are TRBV6-6 and TRBJ2-7; perhaps TRBD2 as D (6 bases). The receptor was isolated from an adult who received the MenACWY meningococcal vaccine as a control. The input for sequencing was peripheral blood, taken 28 days after the second dose of the MenACWY control vaccine. The CDR3 here is CASTGEGAQTLYEQYF. The CDR3 nucleotides are TGTGCCAGCACGGGAGAAGGGGCCCAAACCCTCTACGAGCAGTACTTC.